The source of this T cell receptor (beta chain) is a study of blood T cell repertoires in COVID-19. Germline V gene data show CDR1 as LNHDA and CDR2 as SQIVND (reference sequence). Trimming cost V 5 bases and J 6 bases, with 20 bases left between them. CDR3 length equals 16 residues. Generated by immunoSEQ multiplex PCR, the TCRdb table keeps only in-frame clones and is missing some. Among approximately 130,000 clones listed, 75% to 90% were seen once. J is TRBJ2-1 and V is TRBV19; D possibly corresponds to TRBD2 (7 bases). What was sequenced was PBMCs or T cells enriched from blood (not recorded which). This clonotype was sampled from a woman aged 45-60 years who had recovered from COVID-19. CDR3 nucleotide sequence: TGTGCCAGTAGTCGAACGGGGGGCCCCCGATTCAATGAGCAGTTCTTC. The encoded protein is CASSRTGGPRFNEQFF.